This T cell receptor (beta chain) was captured in a study of cytomegalovirus exposure and HLA in healthy donors (TCRdb year 2017). Regarding the research as a whole: An earlier analysis of several hundred of the donors reported about 250 Gb of sequence data and 117 million unique TCR beta sequences from some 180 million T cells. An early release covering around 630 HLA-typed donors comprised roughly 300 gigabases of sequencing data and 85 million to 100 million unique TCR sequences. Of the roughly 400 genotyped donors, about 84% fell in the genetic ancestry cluster associated with self-reported Caucasian donors. The aim of the study was to test whether cataloging public T cell receptors could identify signatures of past pathogen exposure. The T cell repertoires of around 670 subjects were profiled by immunosequencing and related to cytomegalovirus serostatus. Besides the first cohort of around 670 subjects, a separate validation cohort made up of some 110 different subjects was used. To predict cytomegalovirus infection status, the study combined high-throughput TCR immunosequencing, statistical association of individual TCRs with disease status, and machine learning. A later analysis re-analyzed previously published TCR beta repertoires from approximately 670 donors and added high-resolution HLA genotyping to study TCR occurrence patterns. The later analysis used no new phenotypic data to find candidate immune exposures, relying instead on TCR beta sequences and their occurrence across donors. To decide whether each TCR beta V gene segment behaved as functional or pseudogenic, an earlier analysis of approximately 590 of the donors relied on high-throughput TCR beta sequencing. Donor age, sex, ethnicity and CMV serostatus were collected together with the repertoire data. A later genetic analysis used genome-wide SNP genotypes for about 65% of the 666 donors, treating that subset as a discovery cohort. Every repertoire in the discovery cohort had been generated on one and the same sequencing platform. HLA typing covered class I and class II loci at four-digit resolution. Typing coverage differed by locus: A, B, C, DRB1 and DQB1 were typed in roughly 629-640 donors, DQA1 in 522, DPA1 in approximately 610, and DPB1 in approximately 450. Roughly 5 DR-DQ haplotypes were treated as single units for association and clustering because of strong linkage in the cohort. Among around 400 genotyped donors of the cohort, an average of approximately 200,000 unique TCR beta nucleotide sequences was sequenced per donor, of which about 19% were non-productive. The full study reports these points: At a false discovery rate of 0.05, a later analysis linked about 17,000 TCR beta sequences to specific HLA alleles. Strong co-occurrence of HLA alleles, especially DR and DQ, made assigning TCR associations to individual alleles difficult. Because the 87-base-pair reads could not distinguish some IMGT-functional V segments, including TRBV6-2 and TRBV6-3, those segments were excluded. Because counts were too low, some 17 rarely observed V segments, including chromosome 9 orphons, were left out of the earlier analysis of 500 to 650 of the donors. A later genetic analysis associated a missense DCLRE1C variant with V-gene and J-gene trimming of TCR beta chains, and an independent cohort replicated the association. A further reported finding was that TCR beta sequences accurately predicted the HLA-A and HLA-B alleles for most subjects in the first cohort. In vitro tests confirmed that a few of the cytomegalovirus-associated TCR beta chains recognize cytomegalovirus antigens. According to a later analysis, TCR association rates differed among HLA loci, with DRB1 alleles showing the most associated TCRs and HLA-C alleles showing the fewest. Across donors, most TCR sequences were observed very rarely, whereas some public TCRs were present in many individuals. Most CMV-associated TCR beta chains appeared to be HLA-restricted in a later analysis, and the HLA associations seemed to be driven largely by CMV exposure. Correlated functional status among segregating V segments might be attributable to linkage disequilibrium, but an unknown experimental factor could not be ruled out. The cohort was sequenced for TCR beta chains only, and without alpha or paired-chain data the features that could be detected were limited. In a later analysis, HLA-associated TCR beta chains showed more clonal expansion and lower generation probabilities than non-associated chains that were equally common. A total of fewer than 200 TCR beta chains were listed by the study as associated with cytomegalovirus. A cluster of highly shared sequence variants was judged likely to represent a technical artifact of the sequencing pipeline. Several of the top co-occurrence clusters appeared to be linked to parvovirus B19, influenza, CMV and Epstein-Barr virus, according to a later analysis. Roughly uniform sequencing depth across donors was assumed in presence/absence analyses, although this assumption may not hold. In an earlier analysis of 587 of the donors, most TCR beta V segments were observed in productive rearrangements about 90% or about 30% of the time, broadly matching IMGT annotations. The authors suggested that the approach could potentially be generalized to other disease states and immunological phenotypes. In both the original and validation cohorts, the classifier was reported to diagnose cytomegalovirus status with high specificity and sensitivity. Immune exposure information for the cohort was limited to CMV serostatus. In a later genetic analysis, fewer N-insertions in productive TCRs were reported among donors in an Asian-associated ancestry cluster than the roughly 640-donor mean. Because some donors lacked HLA typing at each locus, the association tests relied only on the typed subset.

The cohort consisted of 666 healthy bone marrow donors. All cohort members were sampled while nominally healthy, although unrecorded immune exposures were likely present. The donor tested CMV seronegative, placing the donor among the 350 or so seronegative members of the cohort. Every donor gave a peripheral blood sample, and the peripheral blood mononuclear cells from that sample were used for TCR beta sequencing. Genomic DNA extraction from the blood cell samples was performed with the Qiagen DNeasy Blood Extraction Kit. From cysteine to phenylalanine, the CDR3 is 15 amino acids long. The DNA shown is the 45-base CDR3, in frame from base 1. Ends trimmed: V by 7 bases, J by 3 bases; bases unmatched to a gene: 6. As encoded in the germline V gene, CDR1 is MNHEY while CDR2 is SVGAGI. Details on this clone: Its antigen specificity is not known. Base qualities are not at hand, and no much larger clone is one base apart.

Libraries were made using the immunoSEQ multiplex PCR assay. For the multiplex PCR, a mixture combining 60 forward primers for TCR Vbeta segments and 13 reverse primers for TCR Jbeta segments was used. Amplification of the CDR3 region of rearranged TCR beta genes was performed with a multiplex PCR assay on genomic DNA. The Illumina HiSeq System was used to sequence the amplified TCR beta libraries as 87-base-pair reads. As for the authors' bioinformatics: In a later analysis, tens of millions of unique TCR beta chains were counted across the approximately 640 repertoires, and approximately 9.9 million of these chains were shared by at least two donors. A nearest-neighbor algorithm error-corrected the raw reads and collapsed the reads into unique sequences, merging closely related sequences to remove PCR and sequencing errors. To assign V, D and J gene segments, CDR3 sequences were aligned to IMGT reference sequences. For a sequence to be retained, at least a six-nucleotide match to both a V gene segment and a J gene segment was required. Rearrangements were called productive when the CDR3 lacked stop codons and stayed in frame with V and J; all others were non-productive. CDR3 was defined according to IMGT convention as the region running from the second conserved V-encoded cysteine to the conserved J-encoded phenylalanine. Sequences without an unambiguous match to a single V gene segment were excluded from the earlier analysis of almost 600 of the donors. An earlier analysis of several hundred of the donors called V segments functional above 56.7% productive rearrangements and segregating when the between-donor standard deviation exceeded 5%. To diagnose cytomegalovirus status from the catalog of TCR beta chain sequences, a statistical classification framework was built. In a later analysis, V and J genes were assigned by comparing TCR nucleotide sequences against IMGT/GENE-DB human TR gene sequences. Using the TCRdist pipeline, a later analysis assigned CDR3 sequences along with most-parsimonious VDJ recombination scenarios. In a later analysis, each TCR beta chain was defined by its CDR3 amino acid sequence together with its V-gene family, and reads lacking a unique V-gene family were excluded. As a way to deal with suspected cross-contamination and a sequencing artifact, a later analysis dropped approximately 590 nucleotide sequences that were highly shared and had low generation probability. A later analysis calculated a clonal expansion index for each public chain from normalized within-repertoire ranks of inferred template counts. Generation probabilities in a later analysis came from a VDJ recombination model fitted to out-of-frame rearrangements, and those results were checked against IGoR. Hypergeometric tests were used in a later analysis to score TCR-TCR, TCR-HLA and TCR-CMV co-occurrence, with a repertoire-size bias correction applied to the TCR pairs. In a later analysis, false discovery rates were estimated by permuting HLA or CMV assignments 20 times. In a later analysis, co-occurring TCRs were grouped using DBSCAN, with TCRdist sequence similarity added in when clustering inside HLA-allele-positive subsets. Co-occurrence clustering excluded repertoires with fewer than 30,000 or more than 120,000 public chains, plus five with anomalous nucleotide sharing. The table comes from immuneACCESS by way of TCRdb, which keeps in-frame sequences with V and J called. Part of the clones is missing from these tables; in studies checked, under half for an unresolved V gene and the rest for unknown reasons. V and J calls and clone size are as listed in that table; D and trimming were resolved from the DNA. This sample lists 150,000 to 200,000 clones; approximately 88% were detected once. Together, the top ten hold under 2% of the sample.

The chain joins TRBV6-5 to TRBJ2-1; 10 bases in between match TRBD1. The sequence was obtained from a woman aged 18 to 35 in good health and CMV-seronegative. Sequencing input: PBMCs. The CDR3 in this case is CASTRDRGGYNEQFF. At the DNA level, the sequence is TGTGCCAGCACCCGGGACAGGGGTGGCTACAATGAGCAGTTCTTC.